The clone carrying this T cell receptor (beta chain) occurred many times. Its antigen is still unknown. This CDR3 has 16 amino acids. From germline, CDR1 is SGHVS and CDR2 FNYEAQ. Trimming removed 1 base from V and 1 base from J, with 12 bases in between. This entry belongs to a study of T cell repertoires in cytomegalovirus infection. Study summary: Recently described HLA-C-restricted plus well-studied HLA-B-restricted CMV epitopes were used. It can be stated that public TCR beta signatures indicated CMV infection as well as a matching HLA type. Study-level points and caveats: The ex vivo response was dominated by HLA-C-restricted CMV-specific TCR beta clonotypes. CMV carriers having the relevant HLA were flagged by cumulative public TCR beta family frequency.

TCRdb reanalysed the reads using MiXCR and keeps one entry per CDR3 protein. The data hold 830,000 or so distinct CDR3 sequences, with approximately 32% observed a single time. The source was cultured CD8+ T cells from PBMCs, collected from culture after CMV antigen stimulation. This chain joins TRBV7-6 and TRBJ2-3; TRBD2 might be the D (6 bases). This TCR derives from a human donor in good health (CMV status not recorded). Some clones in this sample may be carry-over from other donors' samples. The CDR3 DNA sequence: TGTGCCAGCAGCTTAGTGCCGGGACTGGGCACAGATACGCAGTATTTT. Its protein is CASSLVPGLGTDTQYF.